These 7 T cell receptor beta chains share one sample of origin, sequenced in a study of siplizumab effects on memory and regulatory T cells. The table came from immunoSEQ multiplex PCR; TCRdb's copy has only in-frame clones and leaves some out. The sample has roughly 92,000 clones; 94% are singletons. Material: non-Treg CD4+ T cells sorted from blood. The receptors originated from a human donor in good health.

This clone came up once. The genes are TRBV18 and TRBJ2-3, with 14 bases lining up with TRBD2. Germline V gives CDR1 KGHSH, CDR2 LQKENI. CDR3 length: 19 amino acids. V was clipped by 2 bases and J by 0 bases; unmatched bases: 7. CDR3 residues: CASSPGLAGGLESTDTQYF. The CDR3 DNA reads as TGTGCCAGCTCACCAGGACTAGCGGGAGGCCTAGAGAGCACAGATACGCAGTATTTT. The variable domain in full, with the rest retrieved from reference TRBV18 and TRBJ2-3, is NAGVMQNPRHLVRRRGQEARLRCSPMKGHSHVYWYRQLPEEGLKFMVYLQKENIIDESGMPKERFSAEFPKEGPSILRIQQVVRGDSAAYFCASSPGLAGGLESTDTQYFGPGTRLTVL.

J is TRBJ2-1 and V is TRBV6-1, with TRBD1 identical over 9 bases. The V and J ends lost 5 bases and 8 bases, in that order; junction bases with no gene match: 10. CDR1 MNHNS and CDR2 SASEGT come from the germline V gene. The CDR3 totals 15 residues. CDR3 sequence (DNA): TGTGCCAGCAGTTTAACAGGGGGCGAACTCCATGAGCAGTTCTTC. This encodes CASSLTGGELHEQFF.

The chain combines TRBV30 with TRBJ1-2, with 10 positions matching TRBD1. The CDR3 has 17 amino acids. The ends lost 3 bases at V and 7 bases at J; junction bases unmatched: 17. From germline, CDR1 is GTSNPN and CDR2 SVGIG (reference sequence). The CDR3 reads CAWSLGGQGLFGFGYTF. As DNA, the CDR3 is TGTGCCTGGAGCCTGGGGGGACAGGGGCTATTCGGGTTTGGCTACACCTTC.

V gene TRBV9 combines with J gene TRBJ2-7, with a weak D call TRBD1 (5 bases). The CDR3 is made up of 15 amino acids. Germline CDR1 and CDR2: SGDLS and YYNGEE. The V end lost 0 bases, the J end lost 3 bases, and 13 bases lay between the germline ends. The DNA of the CDR3 is TGTGCCAGCAGCGTAGGATTGACAGACTTCTACGAGCAGTACTTC. Translating gives CASSVGLTDFYEQYF.

This chain connects TRBV7-9 to TRBJ2-7; 13 positions match TRBD2. Germline V gene lookup returns CDR1 SEHNR and CDR2 FQNEAQ (reference sequence). The CDR3 has 17 residues. J gave up 2 bases and V 0 bases, and 4 bases lay outside the gene matches. This chain's CDR3 is CASSLAAGTSGAYEQYF. The CDR3 bases are TGTGCCAGCAGCTTAGCAGCCGGGACTAGCGGGGCCTACGAGCAGTACTTC.

The chain recombines TRBV6-6 with TRBJ2-4; perhaps TRBD1 as D (5 bases). Germline V gene lookup returns CDR1 MNHNY and CDR2 SVGAGI (reference sequence). This CDR3 is 16 amino acids long. V was pared by 6 bases and J by 1 base, with 16 bases between. The CDR3 is CASRTRERFAKNIQYF. The CDR3 coding sequence is TGTGCCAGCAGGACCAGGGAAAGGTTTGCCAAAAACATTCAGTACTTC.

The V call is TRBV19, the J call TRBJ1-2; D unclear. Germline V CDR1 and CDR2: LNHDA, SQIVND (reference sequence). The CDR3 spans 12 residues. Trimming took off 3 bases at V and 7 bases at J, with 9 bases between the two ends. The chain's CDR3 is CASSIYFGGYTF. In nucleotides, the CDR3 is TGTGCCAGTAGTATCTATTTCGGTGGCTACACCTTC.